Presented here are 9 T cell receptor beta chains from one specimen sequenced in a study of OX40 agonist ivuxolimab in advanced cancers. The library was generated by the immunoSEQ multiplex PCR assay. TCRdb mirrors the immuneACCESS table, restricted to in-frame sequences. Some clones are absent from its copies; in checked studies, under half trace to an unresolved V gene, and the reason for the others is unknown. For this sample the table gives roughly 50,000 clones, of which just over 90% were detected only once. The top ten clones comprise around 12% of the sample. The material sequenced was CD4+ or CD8+ T cells sorted from blood, taken in a trial of the OX40 agonist ivuxolimab. All receptors derive from an adult with an advanced solid tumor such as melanoma, head and neck, liver or kidney cancer.

The V and J genes are TRBV4-2 and TRBJ2-7, with 10 bases fitting TRBD2. V lost 0 bases, J lost 9 bases, and 8 bases stayed unmatched. The length of the CDR3 is 15 residues. Looked up from germline, CDR1 is LGHNA and CDR2 is YNFKEQ. The DNA of the CDR3 is TGTGCCAGCAGCCAAGATCTTTCACTAGCGGGATTGCAGTACTTC. Its protein product is CASSQDLSLAGLQYF.

The V call is TRBV7-2, the J call TRBJ1-1; D gene unclear. The V and J ends lost 5 bases and 1 base respectively, with 14 bases between them. The germline gives CDR1 SGHTA, CDR2 FQGNSA. The CDR3 has 15 residues. This chain's CDR3 is CASSLGSTRNTEAFF. CDR3 DNA: TGTGCCAGCAGCCTAGGATCAACCAGGAACACTGAAGCTTTCTTT.

The chain combines TRBV7-9 with TRBJ2-7, with D possibly being TRBD1 or TRBD2 (5 bases each). V shed 3 bases and J shed 7 bases, with 19 bases lying between them. Looked up from germline, CDR1 is SEHNR and CDR2 is FQNEAQ (reference sequence). The CDR3 runs to 15 residues. The CDR3 reads CASSLGTGLSGEQYF. The CDR3 DNA reads as TGTGCCAGCAGCTTGGGCACAGGTCTCTCGGGGGAGCAGTACTTC.

The chain is built from TRBV2 and TRBJ2-3; D is unclear. The V gene lost 6 bases and the J gene lost 0 bases, with 10 bases spanning the gap. This CDR3 is 14 amino acids long. Germline CDR1 SNHLY, CDR2 FYNNEI. The CDR3 here is CASRMGRSTDTQYF. In DNA, the CDR3 is TGTGCCAGCAGGATGGGAAGAAGCACAGATACGCAGTATTTT.

The CDR3 coding sequence is TGTGCCAGCAGCTTACGAGGGGGGGCTGCTGGCTATGGCTACACCTTC. Translating it yields CASSLRGGAAGYGYTF. This chain connects TRBV7-3 to TRBJ1-2, with D possibly being TRBD1 (6 bases). The V gene's germline CDR1 is SGHTA and CDR2 FQGTGA. This CDR3 is 16 amino acids long. V was pared by 2 bases and J by 4 bases, with 17 bases between.

About this clone: A read error may produce the germline difference seen at one junction end. The chain combines TRBV5-1 with TRBJ1-2, with D maybe TRBD1 (5 bases). The CDR3 is 15 residues long. Germline loops: CDR1 SGHRS, CDR2 YFSETQ. The CDR3 here is CASSLYGRDFYGYTF. For the CDR3, the DNA is TGTGCCAGCAGCTTATATGGCAGGGACTTTTATGGCTACACCTTC.

This sequence joins TRBV2 and TRBJ2-5; no reliable D call. The ends were cut back, 3 bases at V and 2 bases at J, with 10 bases in the middle. Germline-derived CDR1 and CDR2 are SNHLY and FYNNEI. The CDR3 is 14 amino acids. The CDR3 region has the DNA TGTGCCAGCAGTGAGGCGACAAGACAAGAGACCCAGTACTTC. The encoded protein is CASSEATRQETQYF.

The V and J genes are TRBV7-2 and TRBJ2-5; tentative D call: TRBD1 (6 bases). Germline V CDR1 and CDR2: SGHTA, FQGNSA. CDR3 length: 14 residues. V dropped 3 bases and J dropped 1 base, with 9 bases sitting between them. Here the CDR3 DNA reads TGTGCCAGCAGCTTCCAGACAGGCCAAGAGACCCAGTACTTC. It translates to CASSFQTGQETQYF.

The CDR3 region has the DNA TGTGCCAGTAGTACCCATCAGGGGGGCAAAAACATTCAGTACTTC. Its translation: CASSTHQGGKNIQYF. The genes are TRBV19 and TRBJ2-4; D might be TRBD1 (7 bases). Trimming removed 4 bases from V and 3 bases from J, with 13 bases in between. The CDR3 extends over 15 amino acids. The V gene's germline CDR1 is LNHDA and CDR2 SQIVND (reference sequence). The variable domain in full, with the rest retrieved from reference TRBV19 and TRBJ2-4, is DGGITQSPKYLFRKEGQNVTLSCEQNLNHDAMYWYRQDPGQGLRLIYYSQIVNDFQKGDIAEGYSVSREKKESFPLTVTSAQKNPTAFYLCASSTHQGGKNIQYFGAGTRLSVL.